This TCR beta chain is from a study of blood T cells in healthy people across ages. Every sample had a minimum of 6.5 million PBMCs isolated. The CDR3 runs 16 residues. Trimming took 5 bases from V and 7 from J; bases not matched to a gene: 17. The second PCR ran about 7 to 12 cycles with a sample-barcoded 5' primer and J-beta primers. In TCRdb, the 5' RACE reads were re-called with MiXCR into one record per CDR3 protein. The sample consists of approximately 1,000,000 distinct CDR3 sequences, under 55% of them appearing once. This clonotype has just one count. The antigen is undetermined. General study findings and limits: PBMCs were not sorted, which prevented a conclusive comparison of naive versus antigen-experienced cells. Unknown CMV status may confound age-related changes in expanded clones.

The chain is built from TRBV12-3 or TRBV12-4 and TRBJ2-7, with 7 positions matching TRBD2. The sequence derives from a woman aged 60 to 75 in good health. The sequencing sample was made of blood. For the CDR3, the DNA is TGTGCCAGCAGTACGATACTTCGGGAGGTTGCGGGGGAGCAGTACTTC. This sequence encodes CASSTILREVAGEQYF.